Listed below are T cell receptor beta chains from one sample, sequenced in a study of metastatic and nonmetastatic thyroid tumors. TCRdb re-called clones from the PCR reads using MiXCR. The sample yields more than 20,000 clones, 30% to 40% seen once. Sequencing input: blood. These receptor sequences come from a male donor with papillary thyroid cancer or a benign thyroid nodule (not recorded which). Some clones in this sample may be carry-over from other donors' samples. The CDR3 runs from the conserved cysteine through the conserved F or W. A D gene is named only where the DNA matches it firmly. Not all rows give a size; the values are once, few, many and, for expanded clones, a class.

J | V | size | D | CDR3 | DNA
TRBJ1-5 | TRBV2 | many | TRBD1 | CASRWDTLKGGDQPQHF | TGTGCCAGCAGGTGGGACACCTTAAAAGGGGGCGATCAGCCCCAGCATTTT
TRBJ2-7 | TRBV27 | many | . | CASSLRESPYEQYF | TGTGCCAGCAGTTTAAGGGAAAGTCCCTACGAGCAGTACTTC
TRBJ2-6 | TRBV28 | many | . | CASSFSGANVLTF | TGTGCCAGCAGTTTCTCTGGGGCCAACGTCCTGACTTTC
TRBJ2-2 | TRBV6-1 | few | TRBD2 | CASRGGLAENTGELFF | TGTGCCAGCAGGGGGGGACTAGCGGAGAACACCGGGGAGCTGTTTTTT
TRBJ2-7 | TRBV20-1 | . | TRBD1 | CSASSQGQLNRNEQYF | TGCAGTGCTAGTTCCCAGGGACAGCTAAACCGAAACGAGCAGTACTTC
TRBJ2-3 | TRBV5-1 | . | TRBD2 | CASSSRLAAISTDTQYF | TGCGCCAGCAGCTCACGACTAGCGGCAATCAGCACAGATACGCAGTATTTT
TRBJ2-5 | TRBV6-1 | . | TRBD2 | CASSHGRSGETQYF | TGTGCCAGCAGCCACGGGAGGTCCGGAGAGACCCAGTACTTC
TRBJ2-7 | TRBV27 | many | TRBD1 | CASSTRDRPYEQYF | TGTGCCAGCAGTACCCGGGACAGACCCTACGAGCAGTACTTC
TRBJ2-5 | TRBV6-2/TRBV6-3 | few | . | CASSYDRERDGKTQYF | TGTGCCAGCAGTTACGACCGGGAGAGAGATGGGAAGACCCAGTACTTC
TRBJ1-6 | TRBV11-2 | medium-sized | . | CASGWISPLHF | TGTGCCAGCGGATGGATTTCACCCCTCCACTTT
TRBJ2-7 | TRBV27 | few | . | CASSLSYGLYEQYF | TGTGCCAGCAGTTTAAGCTACGGCCTCTACGAGCAGTACTTC
TRBJ1-2 | TRBV5-1 | . | . | CASSLERDDYGYTF | TGCGCCAGCAGCTTGGAACGGGATGACTATGGCTACACCTTC
TRBJ1-5 | TRBV15 | . | . | CATSRTTASNQPQHF | TGTGCCACCAGCAGGACTACAGCTAGCAATCAGCCCCAGCATTTT
TRBJ2-1 | TRBV5-1 | . | TRBD2 | CASNRNLLAGLDEQFF | TGCGCCAGCAATAGAAACCTTTTAGCGGGACTGGATGAGCAGTTCTTC
TRBJ2-3 | TRBV28 | medium-sized | . | CASTRETSTDTQYF | TGTGCCAGCACCCGGGAGACAAGCACAGATACGCAGTATTTT
TRBJ2-7 | TRBV6-1 | few | TRBD2 | CASSDGLAGAYEQYF | TGTGCCAGCAGTGATGGACTAGCGGGAGCCTACGAGCAGTACTTC
TRBJ2-7 | TRBV5-4 | . | . | CASSLGLGSPRSSYEQYF | TGTGCCAGCAGCTTGGGGTTAGGCAGTCCAAGGAGCTCCTACGAGCAGTACTTC
TRBJ2-1 | TRBV19 | many | . | CASSRGGGGYNEQFF | TGTGCCAGTAGTAGGGGCGGGGGCGGCTACAATGAGCAGTTCTTC
TRBJ2-1 | TRBV2 | . | . | CASSEAARSLRDMFF | TGTGCCAGCAGTGAAGCAGCGAGGTCCCTGCGAGATATGTTCTTC
TRBJ2-1 | TRBV5-1 | . | . | CASSLDGRRYNEQFF | TGCGCCAGCAGCTTGGATGGCCGTCGCTACAATGAGCAGTTCTTC
TRBJ2-7 | TRBV20-1 | medium-sized | TRBD2 | CSARDLAGDYEQYF | TGCAGTGCTAGGGATCTAGCGGGAGACTACGAGCAGTACTTC
TRBJ2-1 | TRBV11-1 | medium-sized | . | CASSQNRDSGNEQFF | TGTGCCAGCAGCCAGAACAGGGATAGCGGCAATGAGCAGTTCTTC
TRBJ1-5 | TRBV20-1 | . | TRBD1 | CSARDTGGSNQPQHF | TGCAGTGCTAGAGATACAGGGGGGAGCAATCAGCCCCAGCATTTT
TRBJ1-2 | TRBV12-3/TRBV12-4 | . | TRBD1 | CASSPGGTGLRGYGYTF | TGTGCCAGCAGTCCTGGGGGGACAGGCCTTCGAGGCTATGGCTACACCTTC
TRBJ2-5 | TRBV2 | . | . | CASSENRQAQETQYF | TGTGCCAGCAGTGAAAATAGACAGGCCCAAGAGACCCAGTACTTC
TRBJ1-5 | TRBV3-1 | . | . | CASSQDPRVCNQPQHF | TGTGCCAGCAGCCAAGATCCCAGGGTCTGCAATCAGCCCCAGCATTTT
TRBJ2-7 | TRBV10-1 | many | TRBD2 | CASSDGTSSGNEQYF | TGCGCCAGCAGCGACGGGACTAGCTCGGGCAACGAGCAGTACTTC
TRBJ2-7 | TRBV6-1 | many | . | CAISSPYEQYF | TGTGCCATCTCGTCGCCGTACGAGCAGTACTTC
TRBJ1-3 | TRBV5-6 | . | TRBD1 | CASSSGQGFGNTIYF | TGTGCCAGCAGCTCGGGACAGGGGTTTGGAAACACCATATATTTT
TRBJ1-3 | TRBV3-1 | . | TRBD1 | CASSPYTGTGPGNTIYF | TGTGCCAGCAGCCCCTATACCGGGACAGGGCCTGGAAACACCATATATTTT
TRBJ1-1 | TRBV11-1 | many | . | CASSLPGKLVNGEAFF | TGTGCCAGCAGCTTACCGGGGAAGTTGGTTAATGGTGAAGCTTTCTTT
TRBJ2-1 | TRBV6-1 | many | TRBD2 | CASLIGLAAYNEQFF | TGTGCCAGCTTGATTGGACTAGCGGCCTACAATGAGCAGTTCTTC
TRBJ1-6 | TRBV2 | few | TRBD1 | CASRPQGANNSPLHF | TGTGCCAGCAGGCCACAGGGGGCAAATAATTCACCCCTCCACTTT
TRBJ1-4 | TRBV6-2/TRBV6-3 | few | TRBD1 | CASSYGGGTANEKLFF | TGTGCCAGCAGTTACGGAGGGGGGACAGCTAATGAAAAACTGTTTTTT
TRBJ2-5 | TRBV7-6 | few | TRBD2 | CASNLGSGAPPQETQYF | TGTGCCAGCAACTTAGGTAGCGGGGCGCCCCCTCAAGAGACCCAGTACTTC
TRBJ2-4 | TRBV3-1 | . | . | CASSAGLWDSPDIQYF | TGTGCCAGCAGCGCAGGGCTTTGGGACTCTCCAGACATTCAGTACTTC
TRBJ1-1 | TRBV5-1 | . | TRBD1 | CASSTPGQGAGEAFF | TGCGCCAGCAGCACCCCGGGACAGGGGGCCGGTGAAGCTTTCTTT
TRBJ2-7 | TRBV6-1 | . | TRBD2 | CASAGAGGPTGEHYF | TGTGCCAGCGCGGGGGCGGGAGGTCCGACGGGGGAGCATTACTTC
TRBJ1-3 | TRBV14 | many | TRBD1 | CASSRRGPGNTIYF | TGTGCCAGCAGTCGTAGGGGGCCGGGAAACACCATATATTTT
TRBJ1-4 | TRBV3-1 | . | . | CASSQMGDNEKLFF | TGTGCCAGCAGCCAGATGGGGGATAATGAAAAACTGTTTTTT
TRBJ2-1 | TRBV6-1 | many | . | CASSPQWGSSYNEQFF | TGTGCCAGCAGCCCTCAATGGGGGAGCTCCTACAATGAGCAGTTCTTC
TRBJ1-1 | TRBV20-1 | medium-sized | . | CSAREAGGMNTEAFF | TGCAGTGCCAGAGAGGCGGGGGGCATGAACACTGAAGCTTTCTTT
TRBJ2-7 | TRBV7-8 | . | TRBD2 | CASSSTSGRVSYEQYF | TGTGCCAGCAGCTCTACTAGCGGGAGGGTCTCCTACGAGCAGTACTTC
TRBJ2-7 | TRBV2 | many | TRBD1 | CASSRGQYEQYF | TGTGCCAGCAGCAGGGGGCAATACGAGCAGTACTTC
TRBJ1-1 | TRBV7-2 | many | . | CASKTLLNTEAFF | TGTGCCAGCAAAACCTTATTGAACACTGAAGCTTTCTTT
TRBJ2-7 | TRBV7-9 | many | TRBD1 | CASSSTGMYEQYF | TGTGCCAGCAGTTCGACAGGGATGTACGAGCAGTACTTC
TRBJ2-3 | TRBV3-1 | many | TRBD2 | CASSRHLTSDTDTQYF | TGTGCCAGCAGCCGCCACTTGACTAGCGACACAGATACGCAGTATTTT
TRBJ2-1 | TRBV2 | medium-sized | . | CASSTGEDEQFF | TGTGCCAGCAGTACCGGGGAGGATGAGCAGTTCTTC
TRBJ2-1 | TRBV11-2 | . | TRBD2 | CANKGRAGVARPYNEQFF | TGTGCCAACAAGGGGAGAGCGGGGGTGGCCCGTCCCTACAATGAGCAGTTCTTC
TRBJ2-2 | TRBV11-2 | . | . | CASRPEGGELFF | TGTGCCAGCCGACCAGAGGGCGGGGAGCTGTTTTTT
TRBJ2-7 | TRBV20-1 | many | . | CSARAQRGGYEQYF | TGCAGTGCCAGAGCTCAGAGAGGGGGCTACGAGCAGTACTTC
TRBJ2-7 | TRBV7-3 | few | TRBD1 | CASSLGQGLEQYF | TGTGCCAGCAGCTTAGGACAGGGGCTAGAGCAGTACTTC
TRBJ2-2 | TRBV6-6 | few | . | CASSYSVHAGELFF | TGTGCCAGCAGTTATTCGGTTCACGCCGGGGAGCTGTTTTTT
TRBJ2-7 | TRBV12-3/TRBV12-4 | . | TRBD2 | CASSAGGGTYEQYF | TGTGCCAGCAGTGCTGGGGGGGGAACTTACGAGCAGTACTTC
TRBJ2-2 | TRBV6-6 | . | . | CASSYSTGELFF | TGTGCCAGCAGTTACTCGACCGGGGAGCTGTTTTTT